A single sample is the source of the 18 T cell receptor beta chains below, sequenced in a study of T cell repertoires in aging, cancer and after chemotherapy. Multiplex touch-down PCR with TRB-A/B primers amplified rearranged V-D-J TRB sequences. Each CDR3 protein gets one entry after TCRdb re-called the multiplex PCR reads with MiXCR. Among 11,000 or so distinct CDR3 sequences listed, 20% to 30% were seen once. Peripheral blood genomic DNA, not sorted cells or RNA, was the template. Sequences were obtained from blood. The receptors derive from a human donor in good health.

The chain employs TRBV13 and TRBJ2-7; D is ambiguous. V shed 4 bases and J shed 2 bases, with 18 bases lying between them. The CDR3 contains 16 residues. Looked up from germline, CDR1 is PRHDT and CDR2 is FYEKMQ (reference sequence). CDR3: CASSSHMSTIPYEQYF. CDR3 bases: TGTGCCAGCAGCTCCCACATGAGTACTATTCCCTACGAGCAGTACTTC.

By share, this clonotype counts as medium-sized. The CDR3 sequence is CASTLGQGGQETQYF. The CDR3 DNA reads as TGTGCCAGTACCCTGGGGCAGGGGGGGCAAGAGACCCAGTACTTC. The chain uses TRBV19 and TRBJ2-5; D may be TRBD1 or TRBD2 (7 bases each). Germline loops: CDR1 LNHDA, CDR2 SQIVND (reference sequence). The CDR3 runs to 15 residues. Trimming pared 7 bases from V and 2 bases from J, leaving 17 bases between. The full variable domain, with the rest looked up from reference TRBV19 and TRBJ2-5, is DGGITQSPKYLFRKEGQNVTLSCEQNLNHDAMYWYRQDPGQGLRLIYYSQIVNDFQKGDIAEGYSVSREKKESFPLTVTSAQKNPTAFYLCASTLGQGGQETQYFGPGTRLLVL.

Within the sample, this clonotype is medium-sized (0.01 to 0.1%). The J gene is TRBJ2-4, the V gene TRBV7-2, with 10 positions matching TRBD2. After removal of 5 bases from V and 0 bases from J, the junction contained 1 base not matched to a gene. Germline CDR1 reads SGHTA; CDR2 reads FQGNSA. The CDR3 is 15 residues long. In DNA form, the CDR3 reads TGTGCCAGCAGCGGACTAGCGGTAGCCAAAAACATTCAGTACTTC. Translated: CASSGLAVAKNIQYF. Full variable domain (remainder filled in from reference TRBV7-2 and TRBJ2-4): GAGVSQSPSNKVTEKGKDVELRCDPISGHTALYWYRQSLGQGLEFLIYFQGNSAPDKSGLPSDRFSAERTGGSVSTLTIQRTQQEDSAVYLCASSGLAVAKNIQYFGAGTRLSVL.

This clonotype was seen only a few times. The chain joins TRBV4-1 to TRBJ2-7, with 8 positions matching TRBD1. CDR1 is MGHRA, CDR2 YSYEKL, per germline. The CDR3 runs 15 residues. J was trimmed by 7 bases and V by 0 bases; bases with no gene match: 8. The CDR3 sequence is CASSQEGQGIAEQYF. The CDR3 DNA is TGCGCCAGCAGCCAAGAAGGACAGGGTATAGCGGAGCAGTACTTC.

This clonotype occurred a few times. The V call is TRBV6-6, the J call TRBJ2-2; D is ambiguous. The V end was cut by 6 bases, the J end by 6 bases, with 11 bases between. This CDR3 has 13 amino acids. Germline-derived CDR1 and CDR2 are MNHNY and SVGAGI (reference sequence). CDR3 DNA: TGTGCCAGCAGGTACATGTCCCCCGGGGAGCTGTTTTTT. Its translation is CASRYMSPGELFF.

Only one count was recorded for this clonotype. V and J are TRBV20-1 and TRBJ2-1; 16 nucleotides line up with TRBD2. The CDR3 is 14 amino acids. Germline CDR1 is DFQATT and CDR2 is SNEGSKA (reference sequence). V was pared by 6 bases and J by 10 bases, with 6 bases of the junction left unmatched. The CDR3 bases are TGCAGTGCCGAGGGACTAGCGGGGGGGGGGGAGCAGTTCTTC. Protein sequence: CSAEGLAGGGEQFF.

This chain joins TRBV21-1 and TRBJ2-4. TRBV21-1 is annotated as a pseudogene. There are 13 residues in the CDR3. The CDR3 loop is CASSDRTESFQYF. The DNA of the CDR3 is TGTGCCAGCAGCGACCGGACGGAATCCTTTCAGTACTTC.

This clonotype appeared a few times. The CDR3 nucleotides read TGCGCCAGCAGTGACCCTCGTGGGACTTTCTTGTATTTT. It encodes CASSDPRGTFLYF. The V gene is TRBV10-2, the J gene TRBJ2-3, with D maybe TRBD2 (6 bases). V was cut by 3 bases and J by 14 bases, with 18 bases left in between. The CDR3 is 13 amino acids. Per the germline V gene, CDR1 is WSHSY and CDR2 is SAAADI.

This clonotype was picked up a small number of times. The chain is built from TRBV7-6 and TRBJ1-5; maybe TRBD1 (5 bases). The length of the CDR3 is 15 residues. Per the germline V gene, CDR1 is SGHVS and CDR2 is FNYEAQ. V was shortened by 4 bases and J by 9 bases, with 19 bases between the two germline ends. For the CDR3, the DNA is TGTGCCAGCAGCTCGGATATACCAGGGTTAGGGCCCCAGCATTTT. Amino acids: CASSSDIPGLGPQHF.

The chain has TRBV5-4 and TRBJ1-3; no definite D call. Trimming took 0 bases from V and 3 from J, leaving 7 bases between them. This CDR3 region has 14 residues. The germline gives CDR1 SGHNT, CDR2 YYREEE (reference sequence). CDR3 DNA sequence: TGTGCCAGCAGCTTGGATTTGGGTGGAAACACCATATATTTT. It encodes CASSLDLGGNTIYF.

In its sample, this clonotype was seen a few times. V is TRBV13 and J is TRBJ2-1, with TRBD2 matching 7 bases. The CDR3 sequence is 15 residues long. After removal of 7 bases from V and 5 bases from J, the junction contained 11 bases not matched to a gene. CDR1 and CDR2 from the germline V gene are PRHDT and FYEKMQ (reference sequence). The CDR3 loop reads CASTPYGGRDNEQFF. For the CDR3, the DNA is TGTGCCAGCACCCCTTACGGGGGGAGAGACAATGAGCAGTTCTTC.

The J gene is TRBJ2-3, the V gene TRBV4-2, with 8 bases that match TRBD2. Germline CDR1 and CDR2: LGHNA and YNFKEQ. The junction had 3 bases not matched to a gene; V was cut back by 1 base and J by 3 bases. The CDR3 loop spans 15 amino acids. The CDR3 nucleotides are TGTGCCAGCAGCCAAGTAAGCGGGGGAACAGATACGCAGTATTTT. This translates into CASSQVSGGTDTQYF.

The gene calls are TRBV5-1 and TRBJ1-6; no definite D call. From germline, CDR1 is SGHRS and CDR2 YFSETQ. V was shortened by 0 bases and J by 10 bases, with 14 bases between the two germline ends. This CDR3 is 15 amino acids long. The CDR3 region is CASSLATGRGSPLHF. The CDR3 region has the DNA TGCGCCAGCAGCTTGGCCACCGGGCGGGGATCACCCCTCCACTTT. The variable domain in full, with the rest retrieved from reference TRBV5-1 and TRBJ1-6, is KAGVTQTPRYLIKTRGQQVTLSCSPISGHRSVSWYQQTPGQGLQFLFEYFSETQRNKGNFPGRFSGRQFSNSRSEMNVSTLELGDSALYLCASSLATGRGSPLHFGNGTRLTVT.

This chain joins TRBV6-2 or TRBV6-3 and TRBJ2-3; 7 positions match TRBD1. This CDR3 is 14 amino acids long. The V and J ends lost 7 bases and 3 bases, in that order; junction bases with no gene match: 7. Germline loops: CDR1 MNHEY, CDR2 SVGEGT. Here the CDR3 DNA reads TGTGCCAGCAACGACAGGGAAATAACAGATACGCAGTATTTT. Translated, it gives CASNDREITDTQYF.

This clonotype was seen a few times. The chain carries TRBV20-1 and TRBJ2-5; TRBD1 might be the D (6 bases). Trimming removed 6 bases at V and 2 bases at J, with 22 bases between. The CDR3 consists of 16 residues. Germline loops: CDR1 DFQATT, CDR2 SNEGSKA (reference sequence). CDR3 amino acids: CSAFPVTGLTQETQYF. CDR3 in DNA: TGCAGTGCCTTTCCCGTGACAGGACTTACGCAAGAGACCCAGTACTTC.

This clonotype is classed as medium-sized. This sequence joins TRBV30 and TRBJ1-3; 7 nucleotides line up with TRBD1. CDR1 is GTSNPN, CDR2 SVGIG, per germline (reference sequence). Germline trimming cut 2 bases from V and 3 bases from J; bases unmatched to any gene: 4. The CDR3 is 14 amino acids. Here the CDR3 DNA reads TGTGCCTGGAGTAACAGGGGATTTGGAAACACCATATATTTT. It codes for CAWSNRGFGNTIYF.

The chain is built from TRBV25-1 and TRBJ2-7; D call uncertain. CDR1 is MGHDK, CDR2 SYGVNS, per germline. Between the trimmed V and J ends, which lost 7 bases and 1 base, there was a span of 11 bases. There are 13 residues in the CDR3. The CDR3 bases are TGTGCCAGCACAGCCCCGAGTTCCTACGAGCAGTACTTC. Translating it yields CASTAPSSYEQYF.

The rearrangement uses TRBV18 and TRBJ1-5; 9 bases map to TRBD1. This CDR3 has 18 amino acids. Germline CDR1 is KGHSH and CDR2 is LQKENI. V shed 3 bases and J 3 bases; nucleotides not matched to a gene: 12. Here the CDR3 reads CASSPYGTGKGFNQPQHF. The CDR3 DNA is TGTGCCAGCTCACCTTACGGGACAGGGAAAGGATTCAATCAGCCCCAGCATTTT.